These 8 T cell receptor beta chains came from one sample sequenced in a study of T cell responses to AZD1222 COVID-19 vaccine. The assay was immunoSEQ multiplex PCR, and TCRdb's table has in-frame clones only and misses some. The data show about 100,000 clones, 80% to 85% seen once. The sequencing here drew on peripheral blood, taken on day 0 of AZD1222 vaccination. These TCRs come from an adult in good health.

The genes are TRBV10-3 and TRBJ1-2; TRBD1 matches 10 bases. The CDR3 length is 18 residues. Trimming cost V 0 bases and J 0 bases; bases outside gene matches: 7. From germline, CDR1 is ENHRY and CDR2 SYGVKD. Here the CDR3 DNA reads TGTGCCATCAGTGAGTCTCCTGGACAGGGGGGGGCTAACTATGGCTACACCTTC. The encoded protein is CAISESPGQGGANYGYTF.

This clone was seen ten or more times. In nucleotides, the CDR3 is TGTGCCAGCCCCCGCCGGGACACTAGCAAGTCTGGAAACACCATATATTTT. Translation: CASPRRDTSKSGNTIYF. The chain has TRBV25-1 and TRBJ1-3, with TRBD1 as a possible D gene (6 bases). The CDR3 consists of 17 residues. Trimming removed 8 bases from V and 1 base from J, with 21 bases in between. Germline V gene sequence: CDR1 MGHDK, CDR2 SYGVNS. The variable domain in full, with the rest retrieved from reference TRBV25-1 and TRBJ1-3, is EADIYQTPRYLVIGTGKKITLECSQTMGHDKMYWYQQDPGMELHLIHYSYGVNSTEKGDLSSESTVSRIRTEHFPLTLESARPSHTSQYLCASPRRDTSKSGNTIYFGEGSWLTVV.

The chain joins TRBV19 to TRBJ1-5, with 7 positions matching TRBD1. This CDR3 contains 14 residues. The germline gives CDR1 LNHDA, CDR2 SQIVND (reference sequence). The V segment lost 6 bases and the J segment 3 bases; nucleotides outside the gene matches: 5. This CDR3 is CASSWDSFNQPQHF. The CDR3, as DNA: TGTGCCAGTAGCTGGGACAGCTTCAATCAGCCCCAGCATTTT.

The V call is TRBV11-3, the J call TRBJ2-5; 10 positions agree with TRBD2. There are 19 residues in the CDR3. Germline CDR1 reads SGHNT; CDR2 reads YENEEA. V was clipped by 5 bases and J by 4 bases; unmatched bases: 19. The CDR3 region is CASSPRGLAGAKRGETQYF. The CDR3 DNA is TGTGCCAGCAGCCCTAGAGGGCTAGCGGGAGCAAAGAGAGGAGAGACCCAGTACTTC.

The gene calls are TRBV20-1 and TRBJ2-7; weak D call: TRBD2 (5 bases). Deletions cut 3 bases from V and 3 bases from J, with 9 bases between. The CDR3 consists of 12 residues. Germline V lookup: CDR1 DFQATT, CDR2 SNEGSKA (reference sequence). CDR3 sequence: CSASQRDYEQYF. The CDR3 nucleotides read TGCAGTGCTAGTCAGAGGGACTACGAGCAGTACTTC.

This clone appeared a single time. V is TRBV2 and J is TRBJ1-1, with 7 nucleotides matching TRBD1. The CDR3 runs 14 residues. Germline trimming cut 8 bases from V and 5 bases from J; bases unmatched to any gene: 11. Germline CDR1 is SNHLY and CDR2 is FYNNEI. The CDR3 sequence is CASLSNRGLTEAFF. DNA of the CDR3: TGTGCCAGCCTGTCCAACAGGGGATTAACTGAAGCTTTCTTT.

The chain carries TRBV7-9 and TRBJ2-1; TRBD2 agrees at 11 bases. Germline V CDR1 and CDR2: SEHNR, FQNEAQ (reference sequence). The CDR3 extends over 18 amino acids. J was trimmed by 2 bases and V by 2 bases; bases with no gene match: 8. This chain's CDR3 is CASSLPPRLAGTYNEQFF. In nucleotides, the CDR3 is TGTGCCAGCAGCTTACCCCCCCGACTAGCGGGGACCTACAATGAGCAGTTCTTC.

The V and J genes are TRBV29-1 and TRBJ1-3; tentative D call: TRBD1 (5 bases). The CDR3 runs 15 residues. V dropped 1 base and J dropped 0 bases, with 10 bases sitting between them. CDR1 is SQVTM and CDR2 is ANQGSEA in the germline V gene. CDR3 residues: CSVEAGTHSGNTIYF. CDR3 DNA sequence: TGCAGCGTTGAAGCTGGGACCCACTCTGGAAACACCATATATTTT.